The rows below give T cell receptor beta chains drawn from one sample of a study of T cells after yellow fever vaccination. Each CDR3 protein gets one entry after TCRdb re-called the 5' RACE reads with MiXCR. The sample holds around 250,000 distinct CDR3 sequences, roughly 4.8% seen once. Sequenced material: CD4+ T cells sorted from PBMCs, taken on the day of the yellow fever booster vaccination. These receptors were obtained from a man aged 18 to 30 who received the YFV17D yellow fever vaccine. CDR3s include the opening cysteine and the closing phenylalanine or tryptophan. The D gene is left open where the match is weak. Only part of the rows carry a size: once, few, many, or a class if the clone is expanded.

TRBV19	.	.	TRBJ2-4	CASSIWALAKNIQYF	TGTGCCAGTAGTATTTGGGCCCTAGCCAAAAACATTCAGTACTTC
TRBV28	many	TRBD1	TRBJ1-1	CASSLGSNRGWTEAFF	TGTGCCAGCAGTTTAGGGTCGAACAGGGGATGGACTGAAGCTTTCTTT
TRBV6-2/TRBV6-3	many	TRBD2	TRBJ2-1	CASTSGDYNEQFF	TGTGCCAGCACTAGCGGGGACTACAATGAGCAGTTCTTC
TRBV9	few	.	TRBJ2-2	CASSVAPPGELFF	TGTGCCAGCAGCGTAGCCCCCCCCGGGGAGCTGTTTTTT
TRBV4-1	few	.	TRBJ2-5	CASSQEFSGETQYF	TGCGCCAGCAGCCAAGAGTTTAGTGGAGAGACCCAGTACTTC
TRBV5-5	.	TRBD1	TRBJ2-3	CASSTGTGGLGFDTQYF	TGTGCCAGCAGCACCGGGACAGGGGGCTTAGGGTTCGATACGCAGTATTTT
TRBV20-1	many	.	TRBJ2-7	CSARYWGEQYF	TGCAGTGCTAGATATTGGGGCGAGCAGTACTTC
TRBV4-1	many	.	TRBJ1-5	CASSQDRGASGNQPQHF	TGCGCCAGCAGCCAAGATCGAGGGGCGTCGGGCAATCAGCCCCAGCATTTT
TRBV18	.	.	TRBJ1-2	CASSPAGDPGDGYTF	TGTGCCAGCTCACCAGCGGGAGATCCTGGGGATGGCTACACCTTC
TRBV10-3	.	TRBD1	TRBJ1-5	CAISGSRKGAASQPQHF	TGTGCCATCAGTGGGAGCCGGAAGGGGGCCGCAAGTCAGCCCCAGCATTTT
TRBV7-9	.	.	TRBJ1-1	CASSLLGGTTNTEAFF	TGTGCCAGCAGCTTACTCGGGGGAACAACGAACACTGAAGCTTTCTTT
TRBV29-1	few	.	TRBJ2-7	CSVGGNEQYF	TGCAGCGTTGGGGGGAACGAGCAGTACTTC
TRBV18	.	.	TRBJ2-6	CASSAGTGANVLTF	TGTGCCAGCTCAGCAGGGACTGGGGCCAACGTCCTGACTTTC
TRBV10-3	few	.	TRBJ2-3	CAISLGATDTQYF	TGTGCCATCAGTCTGGGGGCAACAGATACGCAGTATTTT
TRBV11-2	.	.	TRBJ2-7	CASSSVGGLSYEQYF	TGTGCCAGCAGCTCCGTTGGAGGGCTCTCCTACGAGCAGTACTTC
TRBV6-6	.	.	TRBJ1-2	CASSSREGRSGYTF	TGTGCCAGCAGCAGCCGTGAAGGAAGGAGTGGCTACACCTTC
TRBV18	few	.	TRBJ1-6	CASSQSTQSSPLHF	TGTGCCAGCTCGCAATCTACCCAATCTTCACCCCTCCACTTT
TRBV5-1	many	TRBD1	TRBJ2-1	CASSPDRAQGKQFF	TGCGCCAGCAGCCCTGACAGGGCCCAAGGGAAGCAGTTCTTC
TRBV28	.	TRBD1	TRBJ1-2	CASSPDRARGYTF	TGTGCCAGCAGCCCTGACAGGGCAAGGGGCTACACCTTC
TRBV2	few	TRBD2	TRBJ2-5	CASRASGGLQETQYF	TGTGCCAGCAGGGCAAGCGGGGGACTCCAAGAGACCCAGTACTTC
TRBV6-5	.	TRBD1	TRBJ1-5	CASSPDRVNQPQHF	TGTGCCAGCAGTCCGGACAGGGTCAATCAGCCCCAGCATTTT
TRBV5-1	many	TRBD1	TRBJ1-5	CASSRGQGSNQPQHF	TGCGCCAGCAGCCGGGGACAGGGTAGCAATCAGCCCCAGCATTTT
TRBV5-4	.	.	TRBJ1-6	CASSAGQGTTLTPLHF	TGTGCCAGCAGCGCTGGGCAGGGGACCACATTGACACCCCTCCACTTT